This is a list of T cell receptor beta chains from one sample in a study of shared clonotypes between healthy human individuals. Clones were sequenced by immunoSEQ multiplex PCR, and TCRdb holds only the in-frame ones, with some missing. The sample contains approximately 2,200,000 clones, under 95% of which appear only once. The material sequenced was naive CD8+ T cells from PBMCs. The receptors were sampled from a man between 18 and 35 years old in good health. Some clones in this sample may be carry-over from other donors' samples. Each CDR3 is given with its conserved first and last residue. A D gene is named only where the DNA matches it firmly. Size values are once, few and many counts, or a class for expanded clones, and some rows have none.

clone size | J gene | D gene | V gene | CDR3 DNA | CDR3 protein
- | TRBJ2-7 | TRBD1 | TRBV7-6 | TGTGCCAGCACCCCACAAGGGGGCTGGGCCGAGCAGTACTTC | CASTPQGGWAEQYF
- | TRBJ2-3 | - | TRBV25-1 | TGTGCCAGCAGTGAAGTCGGAATGTGGGCAGATACGCAGTATTTT | CASSEVGMWADTQYF
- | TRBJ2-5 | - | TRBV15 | TGTGCCACCAGCAGCAATAGAATAGAGACCCAGTACTTC | CATSSNRIETQYF
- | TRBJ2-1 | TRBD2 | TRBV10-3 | TGTGCCAGTTCTACTAGCGGGGGATACAATGAGCAGTTCTTC | CASSTSGGYNEQFF
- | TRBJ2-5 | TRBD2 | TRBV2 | TGTGCCAGCAGACCCAGACTAGCGGGAGGGCCGGCAGAGACCCAGTACTTC | CASRPRLAGGPAETQYF
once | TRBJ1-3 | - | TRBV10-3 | TGTGCCATCAGTGACAGCAACTCTGGAAACACCATATATTTT | CAISDSNSGNTIYF
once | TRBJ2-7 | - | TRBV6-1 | TGTGCCAGCAGACCCCCGGGTATTTACGAGCAGTACTTC | CASRPPGIYEQYF
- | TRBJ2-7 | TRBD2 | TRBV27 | TGTGCCAGCAGTCCGCGGACTAGCGACGAGCAGTACTTC | CASSPRTSDEQYF
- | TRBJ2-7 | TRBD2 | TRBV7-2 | TGTGCCAGCAGCTTAGCGGGGGGGTTGATCTACGAGCAGTACTTC | CASSLAGGLIYEQYF
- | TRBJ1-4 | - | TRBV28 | TGTGCCAGCAGTTTGTTCGCGGGTGAGGTGTTTTTT | CASSLFAGEVFF
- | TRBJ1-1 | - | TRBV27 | TGTGCCAGTAGCCCTAGGGAAGCGGGGACTGAAGCTTTCTTT | CASSPREAGTEAFF
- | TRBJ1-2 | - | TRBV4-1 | TGCGCCAGCAGCCAAGGTCGACGGCAGGGGTCTAACTATGGCTACACCTTC | CASSQGRRQGSNYGYTF
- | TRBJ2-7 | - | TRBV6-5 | TGTGCCAGCAGTTACGGGGGGCACTACGAGCAGTACTTC | CASSYGGHYEQYF
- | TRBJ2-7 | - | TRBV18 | TGTGCCAGCTCACCACCCGGGGCTACCTTCTACGAGCAGTACTTC | CASSPPGATFYEQYF
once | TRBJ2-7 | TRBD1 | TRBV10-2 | TGCGCCACCGCCGGGACAGGGGGGAACGAGCAGTACTTC | CATAGTGGNEQYF
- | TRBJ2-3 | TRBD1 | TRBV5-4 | TGTGCCAGCAGCGGAATAACACGTAGGGACAGAACAACAGATACGCAGTATTTT | CASSGITRRDRTTDTQYF
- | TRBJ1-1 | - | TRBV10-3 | TGTGCCATCAGTGATGGGACATACAACACTGAAGCTTTCTTT | CAISDGTYNTEAFF
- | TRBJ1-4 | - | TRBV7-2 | TGTGCCAGCAGCTTAATCCCCGGCCTGCTATCCACTAATGAAAAACTGTTTTTT | CASSLIPGLLSTNEKLFF
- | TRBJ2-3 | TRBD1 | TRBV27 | TGTGCCAGCAGGGGGATTACCGCACAGGGGGCGCAAGGTTTTACAGATACGCAGTATTTT | CASRGITAQGAQGFTDTQYF
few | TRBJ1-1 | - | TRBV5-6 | TGTGCCAGCAGCTGGGGGACGGGGAACACTGAAGCTTTCTTT | CASSWGTGNTEAFF
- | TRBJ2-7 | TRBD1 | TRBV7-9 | TGTGCCAGCAGTGCGCACAGGGGTCTTTACGAGCAGTACTTC | CASSAHRGLYEQYF
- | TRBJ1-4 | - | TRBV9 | TGTGCCAGCAGCGGCGGAAGGGGAGCTAATGAAAAACTGTTTTTT | CASSGGRGANEKLFF
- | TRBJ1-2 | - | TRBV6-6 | TGTGCCAGCAGTACACGGACGGAAGGCTACACCTTC | CASSTRTEGYTF
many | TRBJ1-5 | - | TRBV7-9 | TGTGCCAGCAGCTTAGTCGACAATCAGCCCCAGCATTTT | CASSLVDNQPQHF
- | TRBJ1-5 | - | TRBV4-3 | TGCGCCAGCAGCCATAAAAATGGTGGGGGCCAGCCCCAGCATTTT | CASSHKNGGGQPQHF
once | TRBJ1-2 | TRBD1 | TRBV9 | TGTGCCAGCAGCGCTGGACAGGACTATGGCTACACCTTC | CASSAGQDYGYTF
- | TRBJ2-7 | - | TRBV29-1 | TGCAGCGTTGAAGGGGGCGACTACGAGCAGTACTTC | CSVEGGDYEQYF
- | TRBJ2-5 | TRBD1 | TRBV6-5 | TGTGCCAGCAGTTACGGCCCGACAGGGGTCCAGGAGACCCAGTACTTC | CASSYGPTGVQETQYF
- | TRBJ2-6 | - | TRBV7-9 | TGTGCCAGCAGCTTGGACAGAGCCTCTGGGGCCAACGTCCTGACTTTC | CASSLDRASGANVLTF
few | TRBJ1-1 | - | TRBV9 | TGTGCCAGCAGCCCGGTGACGGGGAACACTGAAGCTTTCTTT | CASSPVTGNTEAFF
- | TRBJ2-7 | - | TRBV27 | TGTGCCAGCAGTGATCTAGCGAATCACGAGCAGTACTTC | CASSDLANHEQYF
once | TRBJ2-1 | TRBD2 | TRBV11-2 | TGTGCCAGCAGCGCCCTAGCGGGAGGGCCTCTGGATGAGCAGTTCTTC | CASSALAGGPLDEQFF
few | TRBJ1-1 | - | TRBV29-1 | TGCAGCGTTGGCCGGACAGCGAACACTGAAGCTTTCTTT | CSVGRTANTEAFF
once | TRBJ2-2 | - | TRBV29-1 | TGCAGCGCCTGGGTGGGGGAGCTGTTTTTT | CSAWVGELFF
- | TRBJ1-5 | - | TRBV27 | TGTGCCAGCAGTTTGGGCAAAAATCAGCCCCAGCATTTT | CASSLGKNQPQHF
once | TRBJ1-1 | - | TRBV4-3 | TGCGCCAGCAGCCAAGAAATAGCCCAGATGAACACTGAAGCTTTCTTT | CASSQEIAQMNTEAFF
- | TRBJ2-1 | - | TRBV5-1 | TGCGCCAGCAGCCCCCTCTCCGGGACAACCACCTACAATGAGCAGTTCTTC | CASSPLSGTTTYNEQFF
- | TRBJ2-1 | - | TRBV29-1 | TGCAGCGTTGTACCTAGTTCGGGTGAGCAGTTCTTC | CSVVPSSGEQFF
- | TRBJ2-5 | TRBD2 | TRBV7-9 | TGTGCCAGCAGCCCCAGCTTTGAGGGGAGGGGGACCCAGTACTTC | CASSPSFEGRGTQYF
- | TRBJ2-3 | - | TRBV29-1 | TGCAGCGTTGACTTGGCAGTTAGCACAGATACGCAGTATTTT | CSVDLAVSTDTQYF
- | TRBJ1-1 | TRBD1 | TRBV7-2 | TGTGCCAGCAGCTTAGAAGGGACAGGGCACATGAACACTGAAGCTTTCTTT | CASSLEGTGHMNTEAFF
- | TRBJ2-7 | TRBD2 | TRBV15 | TGTGCCACCAGCAGTTTTAGCGGGATCGCCTACGAGCAGTACTTC | CATSSFSGIAYEQYF